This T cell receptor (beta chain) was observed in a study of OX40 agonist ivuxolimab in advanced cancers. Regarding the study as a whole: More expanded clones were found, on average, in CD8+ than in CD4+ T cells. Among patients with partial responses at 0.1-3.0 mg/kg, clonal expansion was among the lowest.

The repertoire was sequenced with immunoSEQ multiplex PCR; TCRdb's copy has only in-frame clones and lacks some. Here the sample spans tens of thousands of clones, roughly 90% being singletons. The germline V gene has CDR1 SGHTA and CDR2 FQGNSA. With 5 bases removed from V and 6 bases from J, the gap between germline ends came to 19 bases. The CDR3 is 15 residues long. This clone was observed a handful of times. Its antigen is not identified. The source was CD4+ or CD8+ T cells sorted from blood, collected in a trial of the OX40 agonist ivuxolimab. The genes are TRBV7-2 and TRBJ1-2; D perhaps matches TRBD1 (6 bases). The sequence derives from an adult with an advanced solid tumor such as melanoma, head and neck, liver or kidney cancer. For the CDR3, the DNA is TGTGCCAGCAGCAGGTACACAGGGTCGAATGATGGCTACACCTTC. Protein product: CASSRYTGSNDGYTF.